These 12 T cell receptor beta chains were all obtained from the same sample, sequenced in a study of blood T cells in healthy people across ages. The use of a sample-barcoded 5' primer and a J-beta primer mix characterized a second PCR of roughly 7 to 12 cycles. TCRdb processed the 5' RACE reads anew with MiXCR; each CDR3 protein has one entry. The table has about 1.4 million distinct CDR3 sequences, 55% to 75% seen once. The sequenced sample was blood. The source of these receptors is a man younger than 35 in good health.

V is TRBV30 and J is TRBJ2-1; D call uncertain. V lost 1 base, J lost 6 bases, and 1 base lay in between. The CDR3 is 10 amino acids. Germline V lookup: CDR1 GTSNPN, CDR2 SVGIG (reference sequence). CDR3 DNA: TGTGCCTGGAGTGCCAATGAGCAGTTCTTC. Translating gives CAWSANEQFF. The full variable domain, completed using reference TRBV30 and TRBJ2-1, is SQTIHQWPATLVQPVGSPLSLECTVEGTSNPNLYWYRQAAGRGLQLLFYSVGIGQISSEVPQNLSASRPQDRQFILSSKKLLLSDSGFYLCAWSANEQFFGPGTRLTVL.

V gene TRBV9 combines with J gene TRBJ2-1; TRBD2 might be the D (5 bases). This CDR3 region has 16 residues. CDR1 and CDR2 from the germline V gene are SGDLS and YYNGEE. Trimming removed 3 bases from V and 0 bases from J, with 13 bases in between. Here the CDR3 reads CASSGGPPPSYNEQFF. CDR3 nucleotides: TGTGCCAGCAGCGGCGGGCCTCCCCCCTCCTACAATGAGCAGTTCTTC. The whole variable domain, remainder taken from reference TRBV9 and TRBJ2-1, is DSGVTQTPKHLITATGQRVTLRCSPRSGDLSVYWYQQSLDQGLQFLIQYYNGEERAKGNILERFSAQQFPDLHSELNLSSLELGDSALYFCASSGGPPPSYNEQFFGPGTRLTVL.

The genes are TRBV7-9 and TRBJ1-2; no reliable D call. V lost 3 bases and J lost 8, with 10 bases in between. The CDR3 extends over 12 amino acids. The germline V gene has CDR1 SEHNR and CDR2 FQNEAQ (reference sequence). The CDR3: CASSFRPSGYTF. Written as DNA, the CDR3 is TGTGCCAGCAGCTTTCGGCCTAGCGGCTACACCTTC. The complete variable domain, with remaining parts taken from reference TRBV7-9 and TRBJ1-2, reads DTGVSQNPRHKITKRGQNVTFRCDPISEHNRLYWYRQTLGQGPEFLTYFQNEAQLEKSRLLSDRFSAERPKGSFSTLEIQRTEQGDSAMYLCASSFRPSGYTFGSGTRLTVV.

The chain employs TRBV10-2 and TRBJ1-1; D unresolved. CDR3 size: 13 residues. V lost 1 base and J 6 bases, leaving 9 bases between the germline ends. CDR1 and CDR2 from the germline V gene are WSHSY and SAAADI. The chain's CDR3 is CASSEWERAEAFF. The CDR3 region has the DNA TGCGCCAGCAGTGAGTGGGAAAGGGCTGAAGCTTTCTTT.

The chain couples TRBV4-2 to TRBJ2-7; 9 bases agree with TRBD1. With V trimmed by 2 bases and J by 3 bases, 5 bases remained unmatched. This CDR3 has 15 residues. Looked up from germline, CDR1 is LGHNA and CDR2 is YNFKEQ. This CDR3 reads CASSQSGTGRYEQYF. DNA of the CDR3: TGTGCCAGCAGCCAATCCGGGACAGGGCGCTACGAGCAGTACTTC.

J is TRBJ2-4 and V is TRBV15; tentative D call: TRBD2 (6 bases). The better agreement between TRBJ2-7 and the DNA end casts doubt on the J call. The CDR3 is made up of 15 amino acids. Germline loops: CDR1 LNHNV, CDR2 YYDKDF (reference sequence). For the CDR3, the DNA is TGTGCCACCAGCAGAGACCTCCGGAGGGTCTACGAGCAGTACTTC. Residues: CATSRDLRRVYEQYF.

This clonotype was counted a few times. The rearrangement links TRBV20-1 to TRBJ2-1; D gene ambiguous. Deletions cut 3 bases from V and 9 bases from J, with 6 bases between. This CDR3 is 10 amino acids long. From germline, CDR1 is DFQATT and CDR2 SNEGSKA (reference sequence). CDR3 bases: TGCAGTGCTAGCCAGACTGAGCAGTTCTTC. Its translation: CSASQTEQFF.

The chain links TRBV7-6 to TRBJ2-5; no clear D. Matching the DNA end better, TRBJ2-7 makes the J call doubtful. Germline V gene data show CDR1 as SGHVS and CDR2 as FNYEAQ. The CDR3 sequence is 13 residues long. The CDR3 sequence is CASSEDGDYEQYF. The CDR3 bases are TGTGCCAGCAGCGAGGACGGAGACTACGAGCAGTACTTC.

On this clonotype: The junction shows a germline mismatch at one end, possibly a read error. The chain employs TRBV20-1 and TRBJ1-2; 8 bases map to TRBD1. The V gene's germline CDR1 is DFQATT and CDR2 SNEGSKA (reference sequence). The CDR3 covers 15 residues. The CDR3 sequence: CSARDMDRENCGYTF. CDR3 nucleotides: TGCAGTGCTAGAGATATGGACAGGGAGAACTGTGGCTACACCTTC.

The chain links TRBV27 to TRBJ1-2, with unresolved D. The CDR3 runs 14 residues. The germline gives CDR1 MNHEY, CDR2 SMNVEV (reference sequence). V lost 3 bases, J lost 0 bases, and 8 bases lay in between. This chain's CDR3 is CASSFRVTNYGYTF. CDR3 bases: TGTGCCAGCAGTTTCCGTGTTACTAACTATGGCTACACCTTC.

The rearrangement links TRBV25-1 to TRBJ1-6; no reliable D call. The CDR3 loop spans 13 amino acids. From germline, CDR1 is MGHDK and CDR2 SYGVNS. V shed 8 bases and J shed 7 bases, with 12 bases lying between them. CDR3 sequence reads: CASLHSWNSPLHF. The DNA of the CDR3 is TGTGCCAGCTTGCACAGCTGGAATTCACCCCTCCACTTT.

V usage is TRBV20-1 and J usage is TRBJ2-1; TRBD2 might be the D (5 bases). In germline, CDR1 is DFQATT, CDR2 SNEGSKA (reference sequence). The CDR3 contains 15 residues. V was pared by 7 bases and J by 2 bases, with 18 bases between. The CDR3 sequence: CSVRTERQPYNEQFF. CDR3 nucleotides: TGCAGTGTCCGGACGGAGCGGCAACCCTACAATGAGCAGTTCTTC.